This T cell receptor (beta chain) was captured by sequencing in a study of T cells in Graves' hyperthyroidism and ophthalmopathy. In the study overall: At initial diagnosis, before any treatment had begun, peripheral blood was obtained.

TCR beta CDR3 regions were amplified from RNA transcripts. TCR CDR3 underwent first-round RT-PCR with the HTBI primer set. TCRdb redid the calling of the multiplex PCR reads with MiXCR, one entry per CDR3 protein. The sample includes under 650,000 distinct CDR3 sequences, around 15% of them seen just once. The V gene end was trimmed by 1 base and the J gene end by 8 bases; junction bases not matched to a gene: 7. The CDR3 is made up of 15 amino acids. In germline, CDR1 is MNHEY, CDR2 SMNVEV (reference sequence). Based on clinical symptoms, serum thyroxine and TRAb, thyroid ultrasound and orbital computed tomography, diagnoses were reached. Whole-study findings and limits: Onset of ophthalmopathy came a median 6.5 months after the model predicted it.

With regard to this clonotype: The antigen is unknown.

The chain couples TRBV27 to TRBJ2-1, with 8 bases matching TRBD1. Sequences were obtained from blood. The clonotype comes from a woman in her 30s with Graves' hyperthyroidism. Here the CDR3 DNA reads TGTGCCAGCAGTTTATATTTCACAGGGGGTCATGAGCAGTTCTTC. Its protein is CASSLYFTGGHEQFF.